This T cell receptor beta chain is from a study of T cell responses to AZD1222 COVID-19 vaccine. Whole-study findings and limits: Nearly half of the spike-specific TCRs reportedly recognize variant regions that carry no mutations.

The CDR3 has 15 residues. V shed 2 bases, J shed 9 bases, and the junction held 3 bases outside the gene matches. Germline V gene sequence: CDR1 MNHEY, CDR2 SMNVEV (reference sequence). Comment on this clone: Its matching antigen is unknown.

Here immunoSEQ multiplex PCR was the method, and the copy in TCRdb shows in-frame clones only, minus some. The data contain roughly 110,000 clones, 84% of them singletons. The sequencing used peripheral blood, collected on day 0 of AZD1222 vaccination. The receptor was derived from an adult in good health. The rearrangement uses TRBV27 and TRBJ2-1; 14 bases map to TRBD2. The CDR3 nucleotides read TGTGCCAGCAGTTTAGGGACTAGCGGGAGCGTTGAGCAGTTCTTC. Encoded protein: CASSLGTSGSVEQFF.